This T cell receptor beta chain was identified during a study of identical twins' blood T cells. This clonotype was seen a few times. Three pairs of healthy female monozygous twins were the donors. Each TCR cDNA library carried sample-specific barcodes on both ends. As handled by the study authors: Per-library CDR3 reads ranged roughly 2 to 4 million; clonotypes, ~95,000 to ~550,000. TCRdb reprocessed the 5' RACE reads via MiXCR and lists one record per CDR3 protein. TCRdb, not the original authors, processed these V and J calls. The table lists some 1,300 distinct CDR3 sequences, about 65% of them singletons. This receptor was obtained from a woman aged 18-50 years in good health. Sequencing used PBMCs.

CDR3 in amino acids: CASSPGQGIGNQPQHF. DNA of the CDR3: TGCGCCAGCAGTCCAGGACAGGGCATTGGCAATCAGCCCCAGCATTTT. The gene calls are TRBV23-1 and TRBJ1-5; 8 positions agree with TRBD1. TRBV23-1 is an ORF, with its function uncertain. The CDR3 is 16 residues long. The J segment lost 2 bases and the V segment lost 4 bases, leaving 7 bases of the junction unmatched.